This T cell receptor (beta chain) was sequenced in a study of shared clonotypes between healthy human individuals. CD45RO negativity and positive selection for CCR7 defined naive CD8 cells, a population that excluded terminally differentiated effector memory CD45RA+ cells. V gave up 1 base and J gave up 4 bases, with 8 bases separating them. Germline-derived CDR1 and CDR2 are MNHEY and SMNVEV (reference sequence). The CDR3 covers 14 residues. Comment on this clone: The antigen is not known. This specimen includes other DNA sequences encoding the same CDR3.

Study-wide results and caveats: Donor clonotype sharing was expected to depend on sequencing depth.

Clones were sequenced by immunoSEQ multiplex PCR, and TCRdb holds only the in-frame ones, with some missing. The sample includes some 2,000,000 clones, about 95% seen only once; the top ten take 0.85% to 1.2%. Sequenced material: naive CD8+ T cells sorted from blood. This TCR derives from a young man in good health. V usage is TRBV27 and J usage is TRBJ1-5; no definite D call. The CDR3 here is CASSLFSSNQPQHF. DNA for the CDR3: TGTGCCAGCAGTTTATTCAGCTCAAATCAGCCCCAGCATTTT.